This T cell receptor (beta chain) was recorded in a study of blood T cell repertoires in COVID-19. V was pared by 6 bases and J by 3 bases, with 11 bases between. This CDR3 has 13 amino acids. Generated by immunoSEQ multiplex PCR, the TCRdb table keeps only in-frame clones and is missing some. The table has around 250,000 clones, around nine tenths seen once; the top ten hold approximately 10%. The TCR comes from a woman aged 70-85 years with COVID-19, enrolled during active disease. The material sequenced was peripheral blood. The chain links TRBV12-3 or TRBV12-4 to TRBJ1-1; D is unresolved. DNA of the CDR3: TGTGCCAGCAGCTTCTTCGGGGACACTGAAGCTTTCTTT. Amino acids: CASSFFGDTEAFF.